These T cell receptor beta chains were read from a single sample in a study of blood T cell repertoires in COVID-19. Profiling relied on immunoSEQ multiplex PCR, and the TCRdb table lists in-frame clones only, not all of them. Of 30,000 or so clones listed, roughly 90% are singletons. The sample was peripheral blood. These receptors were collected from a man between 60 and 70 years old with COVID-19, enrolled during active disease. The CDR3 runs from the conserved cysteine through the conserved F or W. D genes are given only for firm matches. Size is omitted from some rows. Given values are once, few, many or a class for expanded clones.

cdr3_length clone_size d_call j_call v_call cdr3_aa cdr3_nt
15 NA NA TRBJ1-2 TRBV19 CASSIEGSYSGGYTF TGTGCCAGTAGTATAGAAGGATCATACTCGGGTGGCTACACCTTC
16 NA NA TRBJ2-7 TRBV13 CASSLAYSDGDTEQYF TGTGCCAGCAGCTTAGCTTACTCGGACGGGGACACCGAGCAGTACTTC
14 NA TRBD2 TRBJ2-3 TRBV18 CASSPSGGADTQYF TGTGCCAGCTCACCGAGCGGGGGCGCAGATACGCAGTATTTT
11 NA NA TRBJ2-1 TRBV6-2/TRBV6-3 CASSYKGGQFF TGTGCCAGCAGTTACAAAGGAGGGCAGTTCTTC
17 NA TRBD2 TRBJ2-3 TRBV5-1 CASSSGLAGGGTDTQYF TGCGCCAGCAGCTCGGGACTAGCGGGAGGGGGAACAGATACGCAGTATTTT
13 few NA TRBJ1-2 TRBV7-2 CASSLKQDYGYTF TGTGCCAGCAGCTTAAAACAGGATTATGGCTACACCTTC
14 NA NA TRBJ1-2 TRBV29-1 CSVDLTGGIYGYTF TGCAGCGTTGACCTGACAGGTGGAATCTATGGCTACACCTTC
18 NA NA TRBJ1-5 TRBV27 CASSLFSPGGKSNQPQHF TGTGCCAGCAGTTTATTTTCCCCGGGAGGGAAGAGCAATCAGCCCCAGCATTTT
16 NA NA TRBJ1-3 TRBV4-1 CASSQATELSGNTIYF TGCGCCAGCAGCCAAGCAACGGAGCTCTCTGGAAACACCATATATTTT
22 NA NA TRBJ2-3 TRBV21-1 CASSKKRVGYHTKFSSTDTQYF TGTGCCAGCAGCAAAAAGAGGGTAGGATATCATACGAAATTCTCTAGCACAGATACGCAGTATTTT
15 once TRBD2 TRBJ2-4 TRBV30 CAWRLPWGGKNIQYF TGTGCCTGGAGACTACCCTGGGGGGGCAAAAACATTCAGTACTTC
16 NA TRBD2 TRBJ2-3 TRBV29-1 CSVAFSSSGTTDTQYF TGCAGCGTTGCCTTTAGCTCTAGCGGGACTACAGATACGCAGTATTTT
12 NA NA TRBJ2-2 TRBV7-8 CASSSQGGELFF TGTGCCAGCAGCTCACAGGGCGGGGAGCTGTTTTTT
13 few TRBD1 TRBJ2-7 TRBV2 CAGQGETLNEQYF TGTGCCGGACAGGGAGAGACCCTGAACGAGCAGTACTTC
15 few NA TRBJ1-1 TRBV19 CASSSEPGSRTEAFF TGTGCCAGTAGTAGTGAACCGGGAAGCCGCACTGAAGCTTTCTTT
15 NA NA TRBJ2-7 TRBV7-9 CASSSYSGSSYEQYF TGTGCCAGCAGCTCCTACTCCGGGAGCTCCTACGAGCAGTACTTC
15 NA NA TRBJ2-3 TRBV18 CASSPGGGRVDTQYF TGTGCCAGCTCACCTGGAGGGGGCAGAGTAGATACGCAGTATTTT
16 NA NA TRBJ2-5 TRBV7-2 CASSAYLGRSGGTQYF TGTGCCAGCAGCGCCTACCTAGGCAGGAGCGGAGGGACCCAGTACTTC
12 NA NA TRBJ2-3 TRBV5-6 CASSLPADTQYF TGTGCCAGCAGCTTGCCCGCAGATACGCAGTATTTT
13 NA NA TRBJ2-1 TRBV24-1 CATSVSRQDEQFF TGTGCCACCAGTGTATCTAGACAGGATGAGCAGTTCTTC
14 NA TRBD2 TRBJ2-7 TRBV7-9 CASSLAGGEGEQYF TGTGCCAGCAGCTTAGCGGGCGGGGAGGGCGAGCAGTACTTC
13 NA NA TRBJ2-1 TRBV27 CASSLSTGREQFF TGTGCCAGCAGTTTATCGACAGGAAGGGAGCAGTTCTTC
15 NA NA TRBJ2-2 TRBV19 CASSPGSSNTGELFF TGTGCCAGTAGCCCAGGGTCGTCGAACACCGGGGAGCTGTTTTTT
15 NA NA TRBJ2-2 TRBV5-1 CASSQLTGGTGELFF TGCGCCAGCAGCCAACTGACAGGTGGGACCGGGGAGCTGTTTTTT
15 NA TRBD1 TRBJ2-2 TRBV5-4 CASSPGQGNTGELFF TGTGCCAGCAGCCCGGGACAGGGAAACACCGGGGAGCTGTTTTTT
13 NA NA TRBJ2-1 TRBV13 CASSSRTYNEQFF TGTGCCAGCAGCAGCCGAACGTACAATGAGCAGTTCTTC
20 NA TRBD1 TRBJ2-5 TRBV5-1 CASSLAGDDRVWEILETQYF TGCGCCAGCAGCTTGGCCGGGGACGACAGGGTTTGGGAGATTTTAGAGACCCAGTACTTC
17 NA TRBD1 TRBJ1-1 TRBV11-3 CASSQGTGSRSSEEAFF TGTGCCAGCAGCCAGGGGACAGGGTCAAGGAGTTCGGAGGAAGCTTTCTTT
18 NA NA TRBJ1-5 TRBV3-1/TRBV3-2 CASSQRGSERGSNQPQHF TGTGCCAGCAGCCAAAGGGGTAGCGAGAGGGGGAGCAATCAGCCCCAGCATTTT
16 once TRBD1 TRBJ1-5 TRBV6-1 CASSAGTGVNNQPQHF TGTGCCAGCAGTGCCGGGACAGGGGTGAACAATCAGCCCCAGCATTTT
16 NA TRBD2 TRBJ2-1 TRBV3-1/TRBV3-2 CASSLGGSGSVYEQFF TGTGCCAGCAGCCTCGGGGGTAGCGGGAGTGTATATGAGCAGTTCTTC